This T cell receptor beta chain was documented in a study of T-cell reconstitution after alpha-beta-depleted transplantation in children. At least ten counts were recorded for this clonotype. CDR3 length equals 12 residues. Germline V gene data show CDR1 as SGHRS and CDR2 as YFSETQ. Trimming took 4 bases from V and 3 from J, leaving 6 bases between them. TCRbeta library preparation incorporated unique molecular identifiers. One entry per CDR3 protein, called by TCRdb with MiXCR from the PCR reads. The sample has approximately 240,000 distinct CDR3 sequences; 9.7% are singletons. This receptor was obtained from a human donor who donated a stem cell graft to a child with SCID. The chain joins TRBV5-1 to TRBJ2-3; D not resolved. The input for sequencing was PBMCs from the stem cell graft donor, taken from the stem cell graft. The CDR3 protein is CASSDETDTQYF. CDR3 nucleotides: TGCGCCAGCAGCGATGAAACAGATACGCAGTATTTT.